This TCR beta chain originates from a study of regulatory T cells in long-lasting Graves disease. Overall study context: Treatment with antithyroid drugs for over 5 years, together with positive TSH receptor antibodies, meant persistent Graves' disease. Study-wide findings and caveats: Patients with persistent disease shared some 3,000 public clonotypes, outpacing the 966 shared by new patients.

Trimming removed 0 bases from V and 3 bases from J, with 21 bases in between. Germline values: CDR1 SEHNR, CDR2 FQNEAQ (reference sequence). The CDR3 is made up of 18 amino acids. Time point defined: persistent/refractory GD, antithyroid drugs over 5 years with positive TRAb. Isolated PBMC RNA provided the starting material for the TCR library. Construction of the TCR beta libraries employed iRepertoire HTBI primers in conjunction with Arm-PCR of CDR3 regions. TCRdb reprocessed the multiplex PCR reads with MiXCR, giving one entry per CDR3 protein. This table has a few hundred thousand distinct CDR3 sequences, 20% to 30% appearing once. Notes on this clonotype: Its matching antigen is unknown.

The genes are TRBV7-9 and TRBJ2-7; D gene ambiguous. The specimen was peripheral blood mononuclear cells (PBMCs), collected when the disease was refractory, from a patient treated with antithyroid drugs. The TCR sequence derives from a female donor with Graves disease. The CDR3 coding sequence is TGTGCCAGCAGCTTAGCCCCCCGATCCATCGCGCTATACTACGAGCAGTACTTC. This encodes CASSLAPRSIALYYEQYF.